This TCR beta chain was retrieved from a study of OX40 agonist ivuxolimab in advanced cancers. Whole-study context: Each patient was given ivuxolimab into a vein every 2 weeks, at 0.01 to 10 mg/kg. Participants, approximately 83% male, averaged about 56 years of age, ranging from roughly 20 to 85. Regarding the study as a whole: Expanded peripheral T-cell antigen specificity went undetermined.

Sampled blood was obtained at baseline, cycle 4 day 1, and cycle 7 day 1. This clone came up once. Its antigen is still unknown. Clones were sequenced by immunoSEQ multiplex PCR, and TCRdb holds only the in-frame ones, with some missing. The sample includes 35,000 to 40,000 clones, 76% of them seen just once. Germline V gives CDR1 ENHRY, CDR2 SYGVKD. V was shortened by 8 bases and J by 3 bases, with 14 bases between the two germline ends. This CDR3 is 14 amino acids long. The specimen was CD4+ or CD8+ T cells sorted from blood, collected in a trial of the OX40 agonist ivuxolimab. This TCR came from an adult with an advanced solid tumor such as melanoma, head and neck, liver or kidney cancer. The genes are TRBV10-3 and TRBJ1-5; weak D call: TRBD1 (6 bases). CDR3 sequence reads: CAIHGGGINQPQHF. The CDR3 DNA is TGTGCCATCCACGGAGGGGGGATCAATCAGCCCCAGCATTTT.